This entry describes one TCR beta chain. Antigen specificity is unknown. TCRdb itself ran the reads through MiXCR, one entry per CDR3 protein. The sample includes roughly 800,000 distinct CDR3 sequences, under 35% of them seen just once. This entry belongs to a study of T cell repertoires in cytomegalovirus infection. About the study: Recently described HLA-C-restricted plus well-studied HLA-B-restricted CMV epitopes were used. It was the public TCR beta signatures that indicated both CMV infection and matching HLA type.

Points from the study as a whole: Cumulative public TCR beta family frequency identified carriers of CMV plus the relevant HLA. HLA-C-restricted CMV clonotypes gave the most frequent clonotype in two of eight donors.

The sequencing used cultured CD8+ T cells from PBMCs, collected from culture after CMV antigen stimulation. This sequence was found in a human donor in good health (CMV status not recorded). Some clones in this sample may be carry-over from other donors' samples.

CDR3 in amino acids: CASSPTEPFTDTQYF. The CDR3, as DNA: TGTGCCAGCAGCCCAACTGAACCTTTCACAGATACGCAGTATTTT. This chain uses TRBV27 with TRBJ2-3, with D uncertain. Germline CDR1 MNHEY, CDR2 SMNVEV (reference sequence). The CDR3 totals 15 residues. Trimming took off 6 bases at V and 2 bases at J, with 15 bases between the two ends.